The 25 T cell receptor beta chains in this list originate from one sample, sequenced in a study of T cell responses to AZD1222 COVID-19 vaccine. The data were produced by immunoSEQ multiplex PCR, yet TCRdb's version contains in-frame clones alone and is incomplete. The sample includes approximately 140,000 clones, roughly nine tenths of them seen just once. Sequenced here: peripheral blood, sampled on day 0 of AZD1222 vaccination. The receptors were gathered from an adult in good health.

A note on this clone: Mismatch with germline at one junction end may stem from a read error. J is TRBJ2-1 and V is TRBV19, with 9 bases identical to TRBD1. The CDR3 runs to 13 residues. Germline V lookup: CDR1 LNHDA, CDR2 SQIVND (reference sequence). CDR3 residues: CASSSDRGAGGLF. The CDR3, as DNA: TGTGCCAGTAGCTCCGACAGGGGGGCAGGGGGACTCTTC.

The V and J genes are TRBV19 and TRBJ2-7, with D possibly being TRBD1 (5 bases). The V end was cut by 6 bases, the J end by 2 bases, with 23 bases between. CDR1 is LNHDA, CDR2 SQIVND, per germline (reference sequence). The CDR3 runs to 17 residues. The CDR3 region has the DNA TGTGCCAGTAGCAACTACCACGGTGGGGCAGGCGCCTACGAGCAGTACTTC. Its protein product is CASSNYHGGAGAYEQYF.

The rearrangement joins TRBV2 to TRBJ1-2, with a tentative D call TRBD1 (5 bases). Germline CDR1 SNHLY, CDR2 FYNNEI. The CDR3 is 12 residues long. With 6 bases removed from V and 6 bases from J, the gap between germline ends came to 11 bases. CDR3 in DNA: TGTGCCAGCAGAGGGACGGTAAATGGCTACACCTTC. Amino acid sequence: CASRGTVNGYTF.

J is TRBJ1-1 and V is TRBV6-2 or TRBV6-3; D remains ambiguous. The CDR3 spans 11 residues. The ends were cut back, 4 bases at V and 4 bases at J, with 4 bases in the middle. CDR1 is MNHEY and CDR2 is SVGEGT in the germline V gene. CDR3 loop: CASSWGTEAFF. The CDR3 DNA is TGTGCCAGCAGTTGGGGCACTGAAGCTTTCTTT.

CDR3 nucleotides: TGCGCCAGCAGCCAAGATCTAGGAAAGACTGAAGCTTTCTTT. This translates into CASSQDLGKTEAFF. The chain is built from TRBV4-3 and TRBJ1-1; D is uncertain. Germline V gives CDR1 LGHNA, CDR2 YSLEER. This CDR3 is 14 amino acids long. V shed 0 bases and J shed 5 bases, with 10 bases lying between them.

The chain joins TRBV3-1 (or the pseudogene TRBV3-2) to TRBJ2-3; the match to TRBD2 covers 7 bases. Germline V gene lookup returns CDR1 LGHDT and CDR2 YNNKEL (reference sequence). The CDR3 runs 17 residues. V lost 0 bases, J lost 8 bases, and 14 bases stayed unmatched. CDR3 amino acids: CASSQDTLAIFVGTQYF. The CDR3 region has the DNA TGTGCCAGCAGCCAAGATACACTAGCGATTTTTGTTGGTACGCAGTATTTT.

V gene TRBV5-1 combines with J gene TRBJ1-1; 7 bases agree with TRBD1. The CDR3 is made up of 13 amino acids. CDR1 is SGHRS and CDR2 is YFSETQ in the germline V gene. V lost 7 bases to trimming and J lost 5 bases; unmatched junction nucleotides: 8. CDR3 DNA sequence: TGCGCCAGCGAGACAGGGTACGGGACTGAAGCTTTCTTT. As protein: CASETGYGTEAFF.

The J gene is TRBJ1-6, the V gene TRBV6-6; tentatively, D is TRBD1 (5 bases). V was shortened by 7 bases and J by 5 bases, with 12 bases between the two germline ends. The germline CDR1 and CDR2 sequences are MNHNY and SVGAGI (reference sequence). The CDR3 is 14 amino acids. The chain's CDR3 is CASKRRGHNSPLHF. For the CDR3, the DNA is TGTGCCAGCAAAAGAAGGGGTCATAATTCACCCCTCCACTTT.

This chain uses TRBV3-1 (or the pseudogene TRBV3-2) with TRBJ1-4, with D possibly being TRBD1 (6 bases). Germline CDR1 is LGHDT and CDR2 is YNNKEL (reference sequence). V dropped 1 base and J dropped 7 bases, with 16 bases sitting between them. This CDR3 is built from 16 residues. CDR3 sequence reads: CASSQAIVGGTEKLFF. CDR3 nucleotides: TGTGCCAGCAGCCAAGCGATCGTGGGGGGCACTGAAAAACTGTTTTTT.

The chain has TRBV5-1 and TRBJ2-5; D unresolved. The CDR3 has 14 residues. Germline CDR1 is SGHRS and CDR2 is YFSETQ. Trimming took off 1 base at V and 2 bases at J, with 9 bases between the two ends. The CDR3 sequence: CASSLLRAQETQYF. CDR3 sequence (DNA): TGCGCCAGCAGCTTGCTCCGGGCTCAAGAGACCCAGTACTTC.

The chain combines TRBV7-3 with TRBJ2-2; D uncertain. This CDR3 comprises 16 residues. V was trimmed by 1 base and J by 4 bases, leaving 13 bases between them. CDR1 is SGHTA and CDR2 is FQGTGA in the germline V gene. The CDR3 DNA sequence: TGTGCCAGCAGCTTAATTGGCTCTCGGAGCACCGGGGAGCTGTTTTTT. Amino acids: CASSLIGSRSTGELFF.

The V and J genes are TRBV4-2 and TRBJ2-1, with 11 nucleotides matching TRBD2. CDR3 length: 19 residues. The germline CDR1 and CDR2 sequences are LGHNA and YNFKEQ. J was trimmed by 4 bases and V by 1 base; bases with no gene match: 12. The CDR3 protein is CASSQAGSSGGAGYNEQFF. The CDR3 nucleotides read TGTGCCAGCAGCCAAGCGGGGAGTAGCGGGGGGGCCGGGTACAATGAGCAGTTCTTC.

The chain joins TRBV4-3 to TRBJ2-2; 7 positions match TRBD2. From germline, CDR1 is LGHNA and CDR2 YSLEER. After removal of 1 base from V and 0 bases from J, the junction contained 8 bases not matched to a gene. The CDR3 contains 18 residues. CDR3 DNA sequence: TGCGCCAGCAGCCAAGCCCGGATAGCGGGTACGAACACCGGGGAGCTGTTTTTT. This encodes CASSQARIAGTNTGELFF.

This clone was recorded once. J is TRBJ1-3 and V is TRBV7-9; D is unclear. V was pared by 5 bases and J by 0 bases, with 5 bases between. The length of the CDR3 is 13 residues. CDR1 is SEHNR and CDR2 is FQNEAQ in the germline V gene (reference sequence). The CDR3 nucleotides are TGTGCCAGCAGCGAACTCTCTGGAAACACCATATATTTT. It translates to CASSELSGNTIYF.

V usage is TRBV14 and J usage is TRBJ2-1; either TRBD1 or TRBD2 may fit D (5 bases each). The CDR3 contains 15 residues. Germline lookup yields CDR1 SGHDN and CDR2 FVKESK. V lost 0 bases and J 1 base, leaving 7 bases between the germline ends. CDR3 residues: CASSQERGSYNEQFF. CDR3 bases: TGTGCCAGCAGCCAAGAGAGGGGTTCCTACAATGAGCAGTTCTTC.

CDR3 region: CASSLDLTEQFF. The CDR3 DNA reads TGTGCCAGTAGTCTCGACCTAACCGAGCAGTTCTTC. The chain is built from TRBV19 and TRBJ2-1; unclear D gene. V was cut by 5 bases and J by 10 bases, with 12 bases left in between. This CDR3 is 12 amino acids long. Germline V gene lookup returns CDR1 LNHDA and CDR2 SQIVND (reference sequence).

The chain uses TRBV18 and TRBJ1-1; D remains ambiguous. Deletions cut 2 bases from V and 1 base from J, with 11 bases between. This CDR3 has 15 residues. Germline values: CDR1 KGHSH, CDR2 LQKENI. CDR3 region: CASSPAKGTNTEAFF. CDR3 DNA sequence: TGTGCCAGCTCACCAGCAAAGGGTACGAACACTGAAGCTTTCTTT.

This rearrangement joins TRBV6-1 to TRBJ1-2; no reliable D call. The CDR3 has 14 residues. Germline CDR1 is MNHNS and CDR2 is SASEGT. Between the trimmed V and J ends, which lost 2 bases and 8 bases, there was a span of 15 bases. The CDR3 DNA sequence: TGTGCCAGCAGTGAAACTGCTGTATGGGTCGGCTACACCTTC. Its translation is CASSETAVWVGYTF.

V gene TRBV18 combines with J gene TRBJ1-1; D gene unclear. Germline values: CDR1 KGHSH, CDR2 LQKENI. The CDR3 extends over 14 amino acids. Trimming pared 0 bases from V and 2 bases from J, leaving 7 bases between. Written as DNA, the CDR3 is TGTGCCAGCTCACCACCGCAGGTCAACACTGAAGCTTTCTTT. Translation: CASSPPQVNTEAFF.

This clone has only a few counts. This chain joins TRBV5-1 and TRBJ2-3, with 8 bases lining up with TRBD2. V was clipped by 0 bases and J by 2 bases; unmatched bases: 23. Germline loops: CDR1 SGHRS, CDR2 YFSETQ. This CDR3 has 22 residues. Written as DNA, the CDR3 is TGCGCCAGCAGCTTGGACGGACGCCCGGAAGGGGGTAGCGGGGATAACACAGATACGCAGTATTTT. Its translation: CASSLDGRPEGGSGDNTDTQYF.

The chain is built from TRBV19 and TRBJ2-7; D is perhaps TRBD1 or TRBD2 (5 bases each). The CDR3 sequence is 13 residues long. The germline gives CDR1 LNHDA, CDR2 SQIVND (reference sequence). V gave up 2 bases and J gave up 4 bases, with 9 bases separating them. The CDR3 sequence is CASSILRGYEQYF. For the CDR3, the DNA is TGTGCCAGTAGTATATTGAGGGGATACGAGCAGTACTTC.

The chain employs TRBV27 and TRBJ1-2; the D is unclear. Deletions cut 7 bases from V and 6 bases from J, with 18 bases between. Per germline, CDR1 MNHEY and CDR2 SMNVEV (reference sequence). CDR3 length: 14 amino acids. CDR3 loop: CASKGSGSAHGYTF. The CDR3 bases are TGTGCCAGCAAAGGATCCGGGTCAGCACATGGCTACACCTTC.

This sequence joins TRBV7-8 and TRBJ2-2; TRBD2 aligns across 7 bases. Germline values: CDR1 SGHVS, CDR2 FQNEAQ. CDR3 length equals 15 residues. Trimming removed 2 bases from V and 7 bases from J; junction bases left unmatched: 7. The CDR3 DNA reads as TGTGCCAGCAGCTTACGACGACTAGCAGTCGGGGAGCTGTTTTTT. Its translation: CASSLRRLAVGELFF. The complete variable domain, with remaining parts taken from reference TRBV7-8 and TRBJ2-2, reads GAGVSQSPRYKVAKRGQDVALRCDPISGHVSLFWYQQALGQGPEFLTYFQNEAQLDKSGLPSDRFFAERPEGSVSTLKIQRTQQEDSAVYLCASSLRRLAVGELFFGEGSRLTVL.

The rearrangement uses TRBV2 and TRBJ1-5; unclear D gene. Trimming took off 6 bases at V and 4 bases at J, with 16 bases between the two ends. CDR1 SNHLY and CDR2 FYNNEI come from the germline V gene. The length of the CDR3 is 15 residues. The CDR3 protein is CASRKAAGGNQPQHF. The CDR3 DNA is TGTGCCAGCAGGAAGGCCGCGGGAGGGAATCAGCCCCAGCATTTT. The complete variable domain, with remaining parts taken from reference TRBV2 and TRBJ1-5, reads EPEVTQTPSHQVTQMGQEVILRCVPISNHLYFYWYRQILGQKVEFLVSFYNNEISEKSEIFDDQFSVERPDGSNFTLKIRSTKLEDSAMYFCASRKAAGGNQPQHFGDGTRLSIL.

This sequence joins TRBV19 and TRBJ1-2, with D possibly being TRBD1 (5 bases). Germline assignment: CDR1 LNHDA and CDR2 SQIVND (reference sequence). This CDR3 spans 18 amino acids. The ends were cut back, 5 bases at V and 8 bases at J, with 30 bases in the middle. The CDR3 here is CASSPTLSPAGLLYGYTF. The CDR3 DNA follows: TGTGCCAGTAGTCCTACCCTGTCGCCAGCAGGGCTCTTATACGGCTACACCTTC.